Each of the 4 T cell receptor beta chains below was sequenced from the same sample in a study of cytomegalovirus exposure and HLA in healthy donors. The PCR employed 60 Vbeta primers together with 13 Jbeta primers. Assay used: immunoSEQ multiplex PCR; TCRdb lists only in-frame clones, some missing. The data show around 82,000 clones, with 78% seen just once and less than 6% held by the top ten. Sequencing was performed on PBMCs. These receptors originate from a male donor in good health and CMV-seropositive.

The chain is built from TRBV6-5 and TRBJ2-7; TRBD1 is a possible D gene (5 bases). Germline values: CDR1 MNHEY, CDR2 SVGAGI. Trimming left V 9 bases short and J 3 bases short, with 18 bases between. This CDR3 is built from 14 residues. The DNA for the CDR3 is TGTGCCAGTCGTAGGGGTCAGGCCAGCTACGAGCAGTACTTC. It translates to CASRRGQASYEQYF.

The chain is built from TRBV28 and TRBJ1-4; 8 bases match TRBD1. Germline trimming cut 5 bases from V and 5 bases from J; bases unmatched to any gene: 7. CDR1 MDHEN and CDR2 SYDVKM come from the germline V gene. This CDR3 has 15 amino acids. CDR3 loop: CASSPLQGVNEKLFF. CDR3 DNA sequence: TGTGCCAGCAGTCCCCTACAGGGGGTAAATGAAAAACTGTTTTTT.

The rearrangement joins TRBV19 to TRBJ2-1, with 7 bases fitting TRBD2. Germline trimming cut 7 bases from V and 9 bases from J; bases unmatched to any gene: 15. Germline-derived CDR1 and CDR2 are LNHDA and SQIVND (reference sequence). The CDR3 has 15 amino acids. CDR3 bases: TGTGCCAGTACCACCAGCGGGGAGGGAGGTGTTGAGCAGTTCTTC. This gives the protein CASTTSGEGGVEQFF.

This rearrangement joins TRBV27 to TRBJ2-1; TRBD1 is a possible D gene (6 bases). The CDR3 is 14 amino acids. The V gene's germline CDR1 is MNHEY and CDR2 SMNVEV (reference sequence). The V end lost 2 bases, the J end lost 5 bases, and 10 bases lay between the germline ends. The CDR3 DNA sequence: TGTGCCAGCAGTTTACCCGGGACAAACAATGAGCAGTTCTTC. Encoded protein: CASSLPGTNNEQFF.